Each of the 3 T cell receptor beta chains below was sequenced from the same sample in a study of cytomegalovirus exposure and HLA in healthy donors (TCRdb year 2017). The library was prepared using the immunoSEQ multiplex PCR assay. For the multiplex PCR, a mixture combining 60 forward primers for TCR Vbeta segments and 13 reverse primers for TCR Jbeta segments was used. TCRdb retrieved this table from immuneACCESS and kept in-frame rearrangements only. Not all clones are present; in checked studies, unresolved V genes account for under half, and no reason is known for the remainder. The sample contains 130,000 to 150,000 clones, 73% of them found a single time. The ten largest account for around 14% of the sample. Sample: PBMCs. All receptors come from a human donor in good health.

Only one count was recorded for this clone. The rearrangement joins TRBV11-3 to TRBJ2-7, with a weak D call TRBD2 (6 bases). Trimming shortened V by 5 bases and J by 2 bases, and 13 bases separated the two germline ends. Germline loops: CDR1 SGHNT, CDR2 YENEEA. This CDR3 is 14 amino acids long. CDR3 sequence reads: CASSPPGLPYEQYF. The CDR3 coding sequence is TGTGCCAGCAGCCCACCGGGACTTCCCTACGAGCAGTACTTC.

The genes are TRBV28 and TRBJ1-1; a possible D gene is TRBD1 (6 bases). Looked up from germline, CDR1 is MDHEN and CDR2 is SYDVKM. The CDR3 runs to 15 residues. Trimming stripped 9 bases from V and 0 bases from J, with 17 bases between. The CDR3 bases are TGTGCCAGTGGGACAACCCTGCCCTTGAACACTGAAGCTTTCTTT. This codes for CASGTTLPLNTEAFF. The full variable domain, in which reference TRBV28 and TRBJ1-1 provide the parts outside the CDR3, is DVKVTQSSRYLVKRTGEKVFLECVQDMDHENMFWYRQDPGLGLRLIYFSYDVKMKEKGDIPEGYSVSREKKERFSLILESASTNQTSMYLCASGTTLPLNTEAFFGQGTRLTVV.

J is TRBJ2-5 and V is TRBV7-9, with TRBD1 matching 9 bases. The CDR3 sequence is 15 residues long. Germline values: CDR1 SEHNR, CDR2 FQNEAQ (reference sequence). Trimming cost V 6 bases and J 7 bases; bases outside gene matches: 12. This CDR3 reads CASRRPGQGEGTQYF. In DNA form, the CDR3 reads TGTGCCAGCAGGCGACCGGGACAGGGAGAGGGGACCCAGTACTTC. Full variable domain (missing parts from reference TRBV7-9 and TRBJ2-5): DTGVSQNPRHKITKRGQNVTFRCDPISEHNRLYWYRQTLGQGPEFLTYFQNEAQLEKSRLLSDRFSAERPKGSFSTLEIQRTEQGDSAMYLCASRRPGQGEGTQYFGPGTRLLVL.